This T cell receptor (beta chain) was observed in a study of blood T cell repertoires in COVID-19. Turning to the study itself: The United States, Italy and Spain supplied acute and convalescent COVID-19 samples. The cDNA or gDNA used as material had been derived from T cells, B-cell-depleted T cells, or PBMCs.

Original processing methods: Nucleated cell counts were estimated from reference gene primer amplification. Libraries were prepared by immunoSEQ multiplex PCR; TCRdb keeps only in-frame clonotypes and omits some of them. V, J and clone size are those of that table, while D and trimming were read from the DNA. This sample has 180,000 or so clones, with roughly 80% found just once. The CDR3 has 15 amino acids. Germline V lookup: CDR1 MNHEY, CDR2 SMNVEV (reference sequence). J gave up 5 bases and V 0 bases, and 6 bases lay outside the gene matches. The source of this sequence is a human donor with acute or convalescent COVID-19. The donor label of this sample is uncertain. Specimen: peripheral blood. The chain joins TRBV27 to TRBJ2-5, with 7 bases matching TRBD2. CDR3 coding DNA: TGTGCCAGCAGTTTATCCTGGGGACTATTTGAGACCCAGTACTTC. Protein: CASSLSWGLFETQYF.